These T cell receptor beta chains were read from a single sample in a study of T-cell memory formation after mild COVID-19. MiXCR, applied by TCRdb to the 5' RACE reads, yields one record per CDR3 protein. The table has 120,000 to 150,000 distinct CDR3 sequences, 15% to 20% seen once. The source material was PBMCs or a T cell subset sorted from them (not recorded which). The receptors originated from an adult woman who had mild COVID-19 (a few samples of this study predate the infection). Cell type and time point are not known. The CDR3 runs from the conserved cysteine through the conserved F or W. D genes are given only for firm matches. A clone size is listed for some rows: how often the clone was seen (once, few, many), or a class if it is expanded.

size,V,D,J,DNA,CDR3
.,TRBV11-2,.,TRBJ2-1,TGTGCCAGCAGCCCTAATACAGGGTCAGGTGAGCAGTTCTTC,CASSPNTGSGEQFF
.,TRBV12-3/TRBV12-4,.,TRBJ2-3,TGTGCCAGCTCCTCTTATGGGGCCCGGAAGGGTACAGATACGCAGTATTTT,CASSSYGARKGTDTQYF
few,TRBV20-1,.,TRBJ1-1,TGCAGTGCTAGTACCCCGGGGAGCACTGAAGCTTTCTTT,CSASTPGSTEAFF
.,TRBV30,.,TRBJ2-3,TGTGCCTCCGACAGGAGAAGCACAGATACGCAGTATTTT,CASDRRSTDTQYF
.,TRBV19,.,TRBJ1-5,TGTGCCAGTAGTACCCCATTCGGAACCTATAGCAATCAGCCCCAGCATTTT,CASSTPFGTYSNQPQHF
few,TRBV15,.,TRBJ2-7,TGTGCCACCAGCAGAGTTAGCAGGGACTACGAGCAGTACTTC,CATSRVSRDYEQYF
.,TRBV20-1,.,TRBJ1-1,TGCAGTGCTAGGGGAGGCCGTAGGAGGGGCACTGAAGCTTTCTTT,CSARGGRRRGTEAFF
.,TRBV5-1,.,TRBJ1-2,TGCGCCAGCCGATCTGGGCAGGCGGGCTATGGCTACACCTTC,CASRSGQAGYGYTF
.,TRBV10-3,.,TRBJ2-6,TGTGCCATCATGGACAGCTCTGGGGCCAACGTCCTGACTTTC,CAIMDSSGANVLTF
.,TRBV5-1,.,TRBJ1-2,TGCGCCAGCAGCTTGCTAGGGGAAAGGAGGGGTTATGGCTACACCTTC,CASSLLGERRGYGYTF
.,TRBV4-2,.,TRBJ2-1,TGTGCCAGCAGCCAAGGCGAATCAGGGTGGGATGAGCAGTTCTTC,CASSQGESGWDEQFF
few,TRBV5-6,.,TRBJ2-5,TGTGCCAGCAGCTTGGCTGGCCGCCGGGCCCAGTACTTC,CASSLAGRRAQYF
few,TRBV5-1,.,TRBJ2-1,TGCGCCAGCAGCTTGGGTAGGTTCAATGAGCAGTTCTTC,CASSLGRFNEQFF
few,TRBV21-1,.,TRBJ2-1,TGTGCCAGCAGCAAACTCCAGGTATTGCACAATGAGCAGTTCTTC,CASSKLQVLHNEQFF
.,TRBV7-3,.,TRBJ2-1,TGTGCCAGCAGCCCGGATTGGGGGAATGAGCAGTTCTTC,CASSPDWGNEQFF
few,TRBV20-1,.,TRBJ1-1,TGCAGTGCTTTCAGGGGGAACACTGAAGCTTTCTTT,CSAFRGNTEAFF
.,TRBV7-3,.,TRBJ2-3,TGTGCCAGCAGCTACAGGGAGGGAGCGGCGGCAGATACGCAGTATTTT,CASSYREGAAADTQYF
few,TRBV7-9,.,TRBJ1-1,TGTGCCAGCAGCCGGTGGAACACTGAAGCTTTCTTT,CASSRWNTEAFF
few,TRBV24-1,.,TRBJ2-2,TGTGCCACCAGTGATCCCACCTCACCGGACACCGGGGAGCTGTTTTTT,CATSDPTSPDTGELFF
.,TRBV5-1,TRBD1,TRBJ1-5,TGCGCCAGCGTTACGGGGGACAGCCATAGCAATCAGCCCCAGCATTTT,CASVTGDSHSNQPQHF
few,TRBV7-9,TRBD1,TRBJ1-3,TGTGCCAGCGGAGAGGGGGCTTCTGGAAACACCATATATTTT,CASGEGASGNTIYF
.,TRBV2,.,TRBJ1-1,TGTGCCAGCAGTGTTGTCCCGGGAGTCACTGAAGCTTTCTTT,CASSVVPGVTEAFF
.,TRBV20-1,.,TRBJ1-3,TGCAGTGCTAGAGACGGAGAGGGCTCTGGAAACACCATATATTTT,CSARDGEGSGNTIYF
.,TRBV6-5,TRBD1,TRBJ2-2,TGTGCCAGCAGTTTTCCCCGGCGGCTCGGGACAGAGAACACCGGGGAGCTGTTTTTT,CASSFPRRLGTENTGELFF
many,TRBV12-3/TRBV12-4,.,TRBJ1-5,TGTGCCAGCGCTCGATCCGGGGATACTCAGCCCCAGCATTTT,CASARSGDTQPQHF
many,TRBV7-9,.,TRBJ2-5,TGTGCCAGCAGCTTAGTTTCCGGGGGAATGAGAGAGACCCAGTACTTC,CASSLVSGGMRETQYF
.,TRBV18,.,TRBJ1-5,TGTGCCAGCTCACCGGGGCATGCAAATCAGCCCCAGCATTTT,CASSPGHANQPQHF
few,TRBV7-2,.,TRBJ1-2,TGTGCCAGCAGCGGCCAGACAAACTATGGCTACACCTTC,CASSGQTNYGYTF
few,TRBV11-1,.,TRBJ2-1,TGTGCCAGCAGCCGGGACTGGCTTCGCAATGAGCAGTTCTTC,CASSRDWLRNEQFF
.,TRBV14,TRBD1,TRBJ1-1,TGTGCCAGCAGCCGACCCGGGACAGGGGGCACTGAAGCTTTCTTT,CASSRPGTGGTEAFF
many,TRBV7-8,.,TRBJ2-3,TGTGCCAGCAGCTTACAGACCGGGAGAGGGATGGGAGATACGCAGTATTTT,CASSLQTGRGMGDTQYF